The 25 T cell receptor beta chains presented below share a single source sample, sequenced in a study of blood T cell repertoires in COVID-19. Sequencing was performed with immunoSEQ multiplex PCR; in TCRdb, only in-frame clones are kept and a portion is missing. This table has about 400,000 clones, roughly 87% appearing once. Sequenced input: PBMCs or T cells enriched from blood (not recorded which). The receptors here all came from a woman between 40 and 55 years old with acute COVID-19.

The chain employs TRBV11-2 and TRBJ2-1, with 7 bases identical to TRBD1. This CDR3 is 15 amino acids long. V lost 6 bases to trimming and J lost 6 bases; unmatched junction nucleotides: 11. Germline V lookup: CDR1 SGHAT, CDR2 FQNNGV. The CDR3, as DNA: TGTGCCAGCAGGTTTGAGGGGGCAAGGTTCAATGAGCAGTTCTTC. Amino acid sequence: CASRFEGARFNEQFF.

This clone was counted between two and nine times. This chain uses TRBV5-4 with TRBJ2-2, with TRBD2 matching 8 bases. Losses at the gene ends were 0 bases for V and 3 bases for J; bases not matched to a gene: 10. Per the germline V gene, CDR1 is SGHNT and CDR2 is YYREEE (reference sequence). CDR3 length equals 18 residues. CDR3 sequence reads: CASSLAGRSGGYTGELFF. The CDR3, as DNA: TGTGCCAGCAGCTTGGCCGGTCGGAGCGGGGGTTACACCGGGGAGCTGTTTTTT.

This sequence joins TRBV7-6 and TRBJ2-6; D is undetermined. CDR1 SGHVS and CDR2 FNYEAQ come from the germline V gene. This CDR3 is 14 amino acids long. Trimming cost V 1 base and J 11 bases, with 12 bases left between them. The CDR3 sequence is CASSLGQTEDVLTF. The DNA of the CDR3 is TGTGCCAGCAGCTTAGGGCAGACTGAGGACGTCCTGACTTTC.

The chain is built from TRBV11-2 and TRBJ2-2; 10 bases align to TRBD2. The CDR3 sequence is 16 residues long. Trimming removed 6 bases from V and 1 base from J; junction bases left unmatched: 5. Germline CDR1 is SGHAT and CDR2 is FQNNGV. The CDR3 here is CASRGASGRNTGELFF. For the CDR3, the DNA is TGTGCCAGCAGGGGGGCTAGCGGGAGGAACACCGGGGAGCTGTTTTTT.

The V and J genes are TRBV5-4 and TRBJ2-3; maybe TRBD2 (6 bases). This CDR3 region has 15 residues. The germline gives CDR1 SGHNT, CDR2 YYREEE (reference sequence). Between the trimmed V and J ends, which lost 3 bases and 4 bases, there was a span of 15 bases. CDR3 region: CASSSLRAGSDTQYF. The CDR3 coding sequence is TGTGCCAGCAGCTCCCTCCGGGCGGGGTCAGATACGCAGTATTTT.

This rearrangement joins TRBV5-4 to TRBJ2-7; a possible D gene is TRBD2 (5 bases). Looked up from germline, CDR1 is SGHNT and CDR2 is YYREEE (reference sequence). CDR3 length: 15 amino acids. The V end lost 2 bases, the J end lost 2 bases, and 14 bases lay between the germline ends. The CDR3 coding sequence is TGTGCCAGCAGCTTCCCACGCCCCGGGGCCTACGAGCAGTACTTC. It translates to CASSFPRPGAYEQYF.

The V gene is TRBV2, the J gene TRBJ2-7; tentatively, D is TRBD2 (5 bases). The CDR3 runs 15 residues. CDR1 is SNHLY, CDR2 FYNNEI, per germline. With 0 bases removed from V and 2 bases from J, the gap between germline ends came to 11 bases. The CDR3 spells CASSEATGVPYEQYF. CDR3 DNA sequence: TGTGCCAGCAGTGAAGCGACCGGGGTCCCCTACGAGCAGTACTTC.

This clone was observed a few times. Here the CDR3 reads CASSQGQQQNGYTF. The DNA of the CDR3 is TGTGCCAGCAGCCAAGGACAGCAACAAAATGGCTACACCTTC. The chain carries TRBV14 and TRBJ1-2; possible D gene TRBD1, 5 bases. The germline V gene has CDR1 SGHDN and CDR2 FVKESK. V lost 1 base and J lost 6, with 12 bases in between. CDR3 size: 14 residues.

The CDR3 is CASSFDRGQSPLHF. In DNA, the CDR3 is TGCGCCAGCAGCTTTGACAGGGGGCAATCACCCCTCCACTTT. The rearrangement links TRBV5-1 to TRBJ1-6, with 10 bases matching TRBD1. The CDR3 is made up of 14 amino acids. The V gene end was trimmed by 2 bases and the J gene end by 10 bases; junction bases not matched to a gene: 3. CDR1 and CDR2 (germline): SGHRS, YFSETQ.

This chain joins TRBV5-1 and TRBJ2-1, with TRBD2 identical over 10 bases. V shed 1 base, J shed 3 bases, and the junction held 13 bases outside the gene matches. The CDR3 consists of 19 residues. The germline V gene encodes CDR1 SGHRS and CDR2 YFSETQ. The CDR3 region is CASSLSSGGTGTFYNEQFF. Written as DNA, the CDR3 is TGCGCCAGCAGCTTGTCTAGCGGGGGCACCGGCACGTTCTACAATGAGCAGTTCTTC.

The CDR3 DNA sequence: TGCGCCAGCAGCCTGCCTAGCGGCCATAGCACAGATACGCAGTATTTT. It is translated as CASSLPSGHSTDTQYF. The chain is built from TRBV5-1 and TRBJ2-3; 7 bases agree with TRBD2. The CDR3 sequence is 16 residues long. Germline trimming cut 4 bases from V and 0 bases from J; bases unmatched to any gene: 8. CDR1 and CDR2 from the germline V gene are SGHRS and YFSETQ.

This clone was seen once. V usage is TRBV2 and J usage is TRBJ2-3; the D is unclear. The germline CDR1 and CDR2 sequences are SNHLY and FYNNEI. V shed 2 bases and J shed 7 bases, with 13 bases lying between them. The CDR3 has 14 residues. Written as DNA, the CDR3 is TGTGCCAGCAGTGAATACAGATCGCCGAATACGCAGTATTTT. Translated: CASSEYRSPNTQYF.

The chain carries TRBV11-2 and TRBJ2-7, with TRBD2 matching 14 bases. CDR3 length: 15 residues. With 5 bases clipped from V and 9 bases from J, the junction kept 9 bases outside the gene matches. The V gene's germline CDR1 is SGHAT and CDR2 FQNNGV. The CDR3 DNA reads TGTGCCAGCAGCCTCCCCGGGACTAGCGGGGGCGGGCAGTACTTC. Amino acid sequence: CASSLPGTSGGGQYF.

This rearrangement joins TRBV5-6 to TRBJ2-7; 8 nucleotides match TRBD1. The CDR3 extends over 16 amino acids. The V and J ends lost 4 bases and 3 bases, in that order; junction bases with no gene match: 12. CDR1 and CDR2 (germline): SGHDT, YYEEEE. CDR3 protein: CASSPGWPGGFYEQYF. Here the CDR3 DNA reads TGTGCCAGCAGCCCGGGTTGGCCAGGGGGCTTCTACGAGCAGTACTTC.

This clone is a singleton in its sample. This CDR3 is CASSQAGRYEKLFF. CDR3 coding DNA: TGTGCCAGCAGCCAAGCAGGCAGATATGAAAAACTGTTTTTT. The chain links TRBV4-2 to TRBJ1-4; D gene uncertain. CDR3 length equals 14 residues. V was shortened by 1 base and J by 6 bases, with 9 bases between the two germline ends. In germline, CDR1 is LGHNA, CDR2 YNFKEQ.

The chain carries TRBV25-1 and TRBJ2-6, with D maybe TRBD1 (5 bases). Trimming shortened V by 1 base and J by 0 bases, and 7 bases separated the two germline ends. The CDR3 consists of 16 residues. Germline V gene lookup returns CDR1 MGHDK and CDR2 SYGVNS. CDR3 sequence: CASSEFRVSGANVLTF. The CDR3 DNA is TGTGCCAGCAGTGAATTCAGGGTCTCTGGGGCCAACGTCCTGACTTTC.

J is TRBJ2-1 and V is TRBV11-3; 9 bases fit TRBD1. This CDR3 comprises 16 residues. V trimming: 2 bases; J trimming: 7 bases; junction bases outside the gene matches: 9. Germline CDR1 reads SGHNT; CDR2 reads YENEEA. The CDR3 sequence: CASSLMSGQGQNEQFF. The CDR3 bases are TGTGCCAGCAGCTTAATGTCGGGACAGGGTCAGAATGAGCAGTTCTTC.

This chain connects TRBV7-2 to TRBJ2-5; 8 bases align to TRBD2. The V segment lost 6 bases and the J segment 5 bases; nucleotides outside the gene matches: 11. The germline gives CDR1 SGHTA, CDR2 FQGNSA. This CDR3 has 15 amino acids. CDR3: CASRTIAGLEETQYF. The DNA of the CDR3 is TGTGCCAGCAGAACTATAGCGGGGCTAGAGGAGACCCAGTACTTC.

A single count supports this clone. The chain links TRBV7-9 to TRBJ2-7, with D perhaps TRBD2 (5 bases). The CDR3 has 13 amino acids. Deletions cut 5 bases from V and 2 bases from J, with 10 bases between. From germline, CDR1 is SEHNR and CDR2 FQNEAQ (reference sequence). CDR3 in DNA: TGTGCCAGCAGCCGGGCCGGGGCCTACGAGCAGTACTTC. Residues: CASSRAGAYEQYF. Using reference TRBV7-9 and TRBJ2-7 for the parts outside the CDR3, the full variable domain is DTGVSQNPRHKITKRGQNVTFRCDPISEHNRLYWYRQTLGQGPEFLTYFQNEAQLEKSRLLSDRFSAERPKGSFSTLEIQRTEQGDSAMYLCASSRAGAYEQYFGPGTRLTVT.

The chain recombines TRBV19 with TRBJ1-4, with D perhaps matching TRBD1 (6 bases). V lost 1 base, J lost 7 bases, and 7 bases lay in between. From germline, CDR1 is LNHDA and CDR2 SQIVND (reference sequence). CDR3 length: 13 residues. The CDR3: CASSIGTAEKLFF. In DNA, the CDR3 is TGTGCCAGTAGTATAGGGACAGCTGAAAAACTGTTTTTT.

The chain links TRBV19 to TRBJ1-5, with D possibly TRBD1 on 5 matching bases. Germline CDR1 LNHDA, CDR2 SQIVND (reference sequence). CDR3 length: 12 amino acids. The V gene lost 8 bases and the J gene lost 7 bases, with 12 bases spanning the gap. The CDR3 protein is CASAGHEQPQHF. As DNA, the CDR3 is TGTGCCAGTGCTGGACATGAACAGCCCCAGCATTTT.

This sequence joins TRBV6-1 and TRBJ1-5; D perhaps matches TRBD1 (5 bases). V dropped 0 bases and J dropped 5 bases, with 8 bases sitting between them. The CDR3 covers 14 residues. The germline CDR1 and CDR2 sequences are MNHNS and SASEGT. Here the CDR3 reads CASSEADRYQPQHF. The CDR3 DNA sequence: TGTGCCAGCAGTGAAGCAGACAGATATCAGCCCCAGCATTTT.

The chain joins TRBV2 to TRBJ2-3; 11 bases are a match to TRBD2. The V and J ends lost 6 bases and 3 bases, in that order; junction bases with no gene match: 23. Germline V lookup: CDR1 SNHLY, CDR2 FYNNEI. The CDR3 is 21 amino acids. The CDR3 sequence: CASSSSALAGGDGGETDTQYF. CDR3 DNA: TGTGCCAGCAGCTCCTCGGCTCTAGCGGGGGGCGATGGAGGAGAAACAGATACGCAGTATTTT.

This clone came up a few times. The chain is built from TRBV21-1 and TRBJ2-7; the listed D gene, TRBD2, was not tested against the DNA. TRBV21-1 is termed a pseudogene. CDR3 length equals 18 residues. The CDR3 DNA reads TGTGCCAGCAGCATTATTGGGGAAGGGCCTAGCGGGGGGTACGAGCAGTACTTC. It translates to CASSIIGEGPSGGYEQYF.

The rearrangement uses TRBV5-6 and TRBJ1-1, with a tentative D call TRBD1 (6 bases). V gave up 0 bases and J gave up 1 base, with 10 bases separating them. The length of the CDR3 is 15 residues. CDR1 is SGHDT, CDR2 YYEEEE, per germline. CDR3 nucleotides: TGTGCCAGCAGCTTGGTTGTAGGGGGGAACACTGAAGCTTTCTTT. It codes for CASSLVVGGNTEAFF.